A selection of T cell receptor beta chains follows, all from one sample in a study of blood T cell repertoires in COVID-19. Sequenced by immunoSEQ multiplex PCR; TCRdb stores in-frame clones only, minus some. This repertoire shows 200,000 to 300,000 clones, over 80% found once; its top ten account for 2.5% to 3.5%. The sample consisted of PBMCs or T cells enriched from blood (not recorded which). The receptor source for this set is a woman in her thirties or forties who had been exposed to COVID-19. Each CDR3 is given with its conserved first and last residue. The D gene is left open where the match is weak. Some rows mark clone size as missing; the rest say once, few, many or name a class of expanded clone.

j_call v_call d_call clone_size cdr3_aa cdr3_nt
TRBJ1-4 TRBV18 TRBD1 NA CASSPPSGTGGLKLFF TGTGCCAGCTCACCACCGAGTGGGACAGGAGGTTTAAAACTGTTTTTT
TRBJ2-7 TRBV18 NA NA CASSPPGDYEQYF TGTGCCAGCTCACCACCGGGAGACTACGAGCAGTACTTC
TRBJ2-1 TRBV13 TRBD2 NA CASSPPGLAGYNEQFF TGTGCCAGCAGCCCCCCCGGGCTAGCGGGATACAATGAGCAGTTCTTC
TRBJ2-5 TRBV27 NA few CASSFNGETQYF TGTGCCAGCAGTTTCAACGGAGAGACCCAGTACTTC
TRBJ2-3 TRBV5-8 NA once CASILSGTQYF TGTGCCAGCATCCTAAGCGGTACGCAGTATTTT
TRBJ1-1 TRBV6-2/TRBV6-3 NA once CASSYHGGSPTEAFF TGTGCCAGCAGTTACCACGGGGGGAGCCCCACTGAAGCTTTCTTT
TRBJ2-1 TRBV5-6 NA NA CASSLWRSPYNEQFF TGTGCCAGCAGCTTGTGGCGGAGTCCCTACAATGAGCAGTTCTTC
TRBJ1-1 TRBV28 NA NA CASSWGSLNTEAFF TGTGCCAGCAGTTGGGGCAGCTTGAACACTGAAGCTTTCTTT
TRBJ2-1 TRBV4-3 TRBD2 NA CASSQDPSGRVDNEQFF TGCGCCAGCAGCCAAGATCCCAGCGGGAGGGTAGACAATGAGCAGTTCTTC
TRBJ2-5 TRBV24-1 NA NA CATSEPDRGETQYF TGTGCCACCAGTGAACCCGATAGGGGAGAGACCCAGTACTTC
TRBJ1-4 TRBV29-1 TRBD1 NA CSVGGQELEPNEKLFF TGCAGCGTCGGGGGACAGGAATTAGAGCCTAATGAAAAACTGTTTTTT
TRBJ1-6 TRBV3-1/TRBV3-2 NA NA CASSIPGQDSPLHF TGTGCCAGCAGCATTCCCGGTCAAGATTCACCCCTCCACTTT
TRBJ2-2 TRBV13 TRBD1 NA CASHHRGRGGELFF TGTGCCAGCCATCACAGGGGGCGAGGCGGGGAGCTGTTTTTT
TRBJ2-5 TRBV30 TRBD1 NA CAWSRTGNQETQYF TGTGCCTGGAGTAGGACAGGGAACCAAGAGACCCAGTACTTC